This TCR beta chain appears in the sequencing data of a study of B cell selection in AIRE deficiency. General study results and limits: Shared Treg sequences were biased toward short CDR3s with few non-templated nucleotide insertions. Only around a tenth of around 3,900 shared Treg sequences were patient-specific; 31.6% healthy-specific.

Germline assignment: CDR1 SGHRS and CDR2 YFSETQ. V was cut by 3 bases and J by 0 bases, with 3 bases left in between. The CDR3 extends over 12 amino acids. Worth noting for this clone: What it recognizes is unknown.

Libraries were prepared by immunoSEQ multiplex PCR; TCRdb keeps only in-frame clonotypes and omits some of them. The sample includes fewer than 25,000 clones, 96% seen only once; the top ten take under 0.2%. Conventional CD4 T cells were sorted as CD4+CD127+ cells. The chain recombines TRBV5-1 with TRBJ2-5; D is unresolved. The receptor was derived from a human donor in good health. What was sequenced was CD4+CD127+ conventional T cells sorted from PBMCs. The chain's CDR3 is CASSSYQETQYF. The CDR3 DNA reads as TGCGCCAGCAGCTCCTACCAAGAGACCCAGTACTTC.